These T cell receptor beta chains were read from a single sample in a study of blood T cell repertoires in COVID-19. TCRdb's copy holds only in-frame clones and misses some; the assay was immunoSEQ multiplex PCR. The sample lists about 75,000 clones, about 91% seen once, with almost 6.5% in the top ten. The sequenced material came from peripheral blood. Receptors were obtained from a woman in her forties or fifties with acute or convalescent COVID-19. Each CDR3 is given with its conserved first and last residue. D genes are given only for firm matches. Clone size is not always given. Where it is, it says once, few, many or a class for expanded clones.

cdr3_nt cdr3_aa j_call v_call cdr3_length d_call clone_size
TGCAGCTCCCGGGGGGTAGCGGGAGTTGGGTTGTACAATGAGCAGTTCTTC CSSRGVAGVGLYNEQFF TRBJ2-1 TRBV29-1 17 TRBD2 .
TGTGCCAGCAGCCGGACAGGGCCGAACACCGGGGAGCTGTTTTTT CASSRTGPNTGELFF TRBJ2-2 TRBV6-5 15 TRBD1 .
TGTGCCAGCAGCCAAGCGATGCAGGGGGGCACAGATACGCAGTATTTT CASSQAMQGGTDTQYF TRBJ2-3 TRBV3-1/TRBV3-2 16 TRBD1 .
TGTGCCAGTAGTATAGATAGGACAGGGGGCAATCAGCCCCAGCATTTT CASSIDRTGGNQPQHF TRBJ1-5 TRBV19 16 TRBD1 .
TGTGCCAGCAGCCAGGGACAGGCCTATGGCTACACCTTC CASSQGQAYGYTF TRBJ1-2 TRBV28 13 TRBD1 .
TGCGCCAGCAGCCAAGGCCCCTCCCTAGCGGGGGAAGAGACCCAGTACTTC CASSQGPSLAGEETQYF TRBJ2-5 TRBV4-1 17 TRBD2 .
TGTGCCAGCAGCGTAGACGGAGATACGCAGTATTTT CASSVDGDTQYF TRBJ2-3 TRBV9 12 . .
TGCAGTGCTAGTTCCGCGGTTGAAAAACTGTTTTTT CSASSAVEKLFF TRBJ1-4 TRBV20-1 12 . .
TGTGCCAGCAGGATTGGTACGAGCTCCTATAATTCACCCCTCCACTTT CASRIGTSSYNSPLHF TRBJ1-6 TRBV2 16 . .
TGTGCCAGCAGCGAGTCGACAGGGGTTGGAAAACTGTTTTTT CASSESTGVGKLFF TRBJ1-4 TRBV9 14 TRBD1 .
TGTGCCACCCGACAGATGAACACTGAAGCTTTCTTT CATRQMNTEAFF TRBJ1-1 TRBV28 12 . .
TGTGCCAGCAGCTTGGGTCTCGGGTCCGAGCAGTACTTC CASSLGLGSEQYF TRBJ2-7 TRBV7-9 13 . .
TGTGCCAGCAGCGTAGCTATGGGACAGTCCTACGAGCAGTACTTC CASSVAMGQSYEQYF TRBJ2-7 TRBV9 15 TRBD1 .
TGTGCCAGCTCAACGGGACAGACCGGGGAGCTGTTTTTT CASSTGQTGELFF TRBJ2-2 TRBV18 13 TRBD1 few
TGCGCCAGCAGCCAAGGAGAAGTAGCGGGAGGGCCGAATGAGCAGTTCTTC CASSQGEVAGGPNEQFF TRBJ2-1 TRBV4-1 17 TRBD2 .
TGTGCCAGCAGCCCCCCCAGCGGGGGCGGGGCAGATACGCAGTATTTT CASSPPSGGGADTQYF TRBJ2-3 TRBV13 16 TRBD2 .
TGTGCCAGCAGCTTGTCTACAGGGACCTACGAGCAGTACTTC CASSLSTGTYEQYF TRBJ2-7 TRBV5-4 14 . .
TGTGCCAGCAGCCAACTAGCCAATGAGCAGTTCTTC CASSQLANEQFF TRBJ2-1 TRBV12-3/TRBV12-4 12 . .
TGTGCCAGCAGCTTGGCACAGGGGGGGACAGATACGCAGTATTTT CASSLAQGGTDTQYF TRBJ2-3 TRBV5-8 15 . .
TGTGCCAGCAGCCGGGACATGAACCAGCCCCAGCATTTT CASSRDMNQPQHF TRBJ1-5 TRBV5-8 13 . once
TGTGCCAGCAGCTTATCTCAGGTGGGCCTGACAGGGAAGGATGGCTACACCTTC CASSLSQVGLTGKDGYTF TRBJ1-2 TRBV7-2 18 TRBD1 .
TGCGCCAGCAGCTCAGACAGGGGGTCTTACAATGAGCAGTTCTTC CASSSDRGSYNEQFF TRBJ2-1 TRBV5-1 15 TRBD1 .
TGTGCCAGCAGTGCCTCGGACACCCAGAACTATGGCTACACCTTC CASSASDTQNYGYTF TRBJ1-2 TRBV27 15 . .
TGCGCCAGCCGTGCAACGGTTACGCAGTATTTT CASRATVTQYF TRBJ2-3 TRBV5-1 11 . .
TGTGCCAGCAGCTCGGGACAGGGAGGCACCGGGGAGCTGTTTTTT CASSSGQGGTGELFF TRBJ2-2 TRBV5-6 15 TRBD1 .
TGCGCCAGCAGCGTCGCGGGGGCCCCCTCCTACGAGCAGTACTTC CASSVAGAPSYEQYF TRBJ2-7 TRBV5-1 15 . .
TGTGCTAGCAGGGGGCGGGGTGGGAACACAGATACGCAGTATTTT CASRGRGGNTDTQYF TRBJ2-3 TRBV7-7 15 TRBD1 .
TGTGCCAGCAGCCGGGGCGGGGGGCGAGGGGCAGATACGCAGTATTTT CASSRGGGRGADTQYF TRBJ2-3 TRBV4-2 16 TRBD2 .
TGTGCCAGCAGCATCGGAGTTAAGAACACTGAAGCTTTCTTT CASSIGVKNTEAFF TRBJ1-1 TRBV7-9 14 . .
TGTGCCAGCAGTGAATCGAGCATTCAAGAGACCCAGTACTTC CASSESSIQETQYF TRBJ2-5 TRBV6-1 14 . once
TGTGCCAGCAGTTTAATGTCGGATTCACCCCTCCACTTT CASSLMSDSPLHF TRBJ1-6 TRBV27 13 . .
TGTGCCAGCAGCCTTACACGGGACTATGGCTACACCTTC CASSLTRDYGYTF TRBJ1-2 TRBV12-3/TRBV12-4 13 . .
TGTGCCTGTACAGGGGGGATAGGGACCCAGTACTTC CACTGGIGTQYF TRBJ2-5 TRBV30 12 TRBD1 once
TGTGCCTGTGGCAGGGTTGTTTCACCCCTCCACTTT CACGRVVSPLHF TRBJ1-6 TRBV30 12 . .
TGTGCCAGCAGCCGAAACCGGGCGGGGGGCCGCAATCAGCCCCAGCATTTT CASSRNRAGGRNQPQHF TRBJ1-5 TRBV7-8 17 . few
TGCGCCAGCAGCTTGGTTGACGGAGACATTCAGTACTTC CASSLVDGDIQYF TRBJ2-4 TRBV5-1 13 . .
TGTGCCAGCAGAACAGGGGGATCAAAGTTCTACGAGCAGTACTTC CASRTGGSKFYEQYF TRBJ2-7 TRBV27 15 TRBD1 .
TGTGCCAGCTCCCGGGCACAGGAAGAGACCCAGTACTTC CASSRAQEETQYF TRBJ2-5 TRBV18 13 . .
TGTGCCAGTCGCACGGCAGGGAGGCCCATTCTGTACTTC CASRTAGRPILYF TRBJ2-4 TRBV19 13 . .
TGTGCCAGCAGCCGTAGCGGGAGCCGACAAGAGACCCAGTACTTC CASSRSGSRQETQYF TRBJ2-5 TRBV11-2 15 TRBD2 .
TGTGCCAGCAGTTTAATCGGGCGGGAGGGCCTAGACAATGAGCAGTTCTTC CASSLIGREGLDNEQFF TRBJ2-1 TRBV27 17 TRBD2 .
TGTGCCAGCGGGAAGGGGTCACTTGACTACACCTTC CASGKGSLDYTF TRBJ1-2 TRBV11-3 12 . .
TGTGCCAGCAGTTTGTTACCGGGACAGGGCTTAGAGACCCAGTACTTC CASSLLPGQGLETQYF TRBJ2-5 TRBV28 16 TRBD1 .
TGTGCCAGCAGTACCCAAAGATCAGCTAATGAAAAACTGTTTTTT CASSTQRSANEKLFF TRBJ1-4 TRBV25-1 15 . .
TGCGCCAGCAGCTTGGGGTCAGGGGGGACCATGAACACTGAAGCTTTCTTT CASSLGSGGTMNTEAFF TRBJ1-1 TRBV5-1 17 TRBD1 .
TGTGCCAGCAGCCATGGACTAGCCCCCAACAATGAGCAGTTCTTC CASSHGLAPNNEQFF TRBJ2-1 TRBV11-2 15 TRBD2 .
TGTGCCAGCAGTTTGGGCAGGGGGCGCGGCTATGGCTACACCTTC CASSLGRGRGYGYTF TRBJ1-2 TRBV27 15 TRBD1 .
TGTGCCAGCACGCTTGGGACTAGCGGGGATACAGATACGCAGTATTTT CASTLGTSGDTDTQYF TRBJ2-3 TRBV5-8 16 TRBD2 .
TGTGCCAGCAGCTCGACAGGGATTAGCTCCTACGAGCAGTACTTC CASSSTGISSYEQYF TRBJ2-7 TRBV13 15 TRBD1 once